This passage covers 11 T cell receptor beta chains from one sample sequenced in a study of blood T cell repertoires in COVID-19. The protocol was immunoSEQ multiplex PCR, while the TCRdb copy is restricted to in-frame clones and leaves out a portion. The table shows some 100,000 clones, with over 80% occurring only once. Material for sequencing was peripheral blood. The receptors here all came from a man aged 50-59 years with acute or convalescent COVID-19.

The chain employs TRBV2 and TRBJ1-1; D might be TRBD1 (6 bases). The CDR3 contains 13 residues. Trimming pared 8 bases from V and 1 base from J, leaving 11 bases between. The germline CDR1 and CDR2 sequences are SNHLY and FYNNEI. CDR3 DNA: TGTGCCAGCTCGGGGGGCGGGAACACTGAAGCTTTCTTT. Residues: CASSGGGNTEAFF.

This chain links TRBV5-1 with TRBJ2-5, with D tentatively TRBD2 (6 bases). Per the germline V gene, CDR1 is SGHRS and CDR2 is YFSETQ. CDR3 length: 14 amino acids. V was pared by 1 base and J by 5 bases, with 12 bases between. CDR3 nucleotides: TGCGCCAGCAGCTTGAGGGACTCGGGGGAGACCCAGTACTTC. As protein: CASSLRDSGETQYF.

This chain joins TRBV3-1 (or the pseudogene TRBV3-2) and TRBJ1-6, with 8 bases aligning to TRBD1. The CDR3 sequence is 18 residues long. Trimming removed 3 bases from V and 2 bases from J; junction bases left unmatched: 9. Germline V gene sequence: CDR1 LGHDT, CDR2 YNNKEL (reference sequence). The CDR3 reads CASSQAGQGWTYNSPLHF. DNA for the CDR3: TGTGCCAGCAGCCAGGCCGGACAGGGATGGACCTATAATTCACCCCTCCACTTT.

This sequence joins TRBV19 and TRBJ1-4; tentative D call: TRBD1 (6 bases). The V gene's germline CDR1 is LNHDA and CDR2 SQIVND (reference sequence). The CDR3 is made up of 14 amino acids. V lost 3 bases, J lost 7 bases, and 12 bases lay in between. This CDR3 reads CASSIRGMSEKLFF. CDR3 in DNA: TGTGCCAGTAGTATCAGGGGAATGAGTGAAAAACTGTTTTTT.

CDR3 in amino acids: CASSLSSDTQYF. The CDR3 coding sequence is TGTGCCAGCAGCTTATCGTCCGATACGCAGTATTTT. The gene calls are TRBV7-8 and TRBJ2-3; the D is unclear. The CDR3 sequence is 12 residues long. V was shortened by 2 bases and J by 6 bases, with 6 bases between the two germline ends. Per the germline V gene, CDR1 is SGHVS and CDR2 is FQNEAQ.

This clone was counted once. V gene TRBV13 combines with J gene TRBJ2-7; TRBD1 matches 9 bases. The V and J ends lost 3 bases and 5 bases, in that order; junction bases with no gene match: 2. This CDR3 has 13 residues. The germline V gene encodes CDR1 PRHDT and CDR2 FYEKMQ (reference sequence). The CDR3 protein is CASSFGTGNEQYF. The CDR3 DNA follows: TGTGCCAGCAGCTTCGGGACAGGGAACGAGCAGTACTTC. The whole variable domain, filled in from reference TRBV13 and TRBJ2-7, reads AAGVIQSPRHLIKEKRETATLKCYPIPRHDTVYWYQQGPGQDPQFLISFYEKMQSDKGSIPDRFSAQQFSDYHSELNMSSLELGDSALYFCASSFGTGNEQYFGPGTRLTVT.

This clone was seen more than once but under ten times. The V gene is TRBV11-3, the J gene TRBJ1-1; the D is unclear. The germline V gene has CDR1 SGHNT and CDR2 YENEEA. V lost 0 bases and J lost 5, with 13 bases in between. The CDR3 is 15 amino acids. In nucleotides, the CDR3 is TGTGCCAGCAGCTTAGATGGGAGAGGGCGGACTGAAGCTTTCTTT. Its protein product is CASSLDGRGRTEAFF.

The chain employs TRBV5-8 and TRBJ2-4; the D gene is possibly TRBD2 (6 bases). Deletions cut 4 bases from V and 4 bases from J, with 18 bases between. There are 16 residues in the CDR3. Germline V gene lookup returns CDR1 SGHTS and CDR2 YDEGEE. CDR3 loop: CASSHGWRERKNIQYF. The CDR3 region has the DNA TGTGCCAGCAGCCACGGGTGGAGGGAACGGAAAAACATTCAGTACTTC.

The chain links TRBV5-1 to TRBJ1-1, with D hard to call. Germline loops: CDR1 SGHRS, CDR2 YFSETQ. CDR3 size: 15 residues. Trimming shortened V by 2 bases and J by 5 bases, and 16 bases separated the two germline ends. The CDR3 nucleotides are TGCGCCAGCAGCTTTGTCGCCACCACCCGGACTGAAGCTTTCTTT. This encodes CASSFVATTRTEAFF.

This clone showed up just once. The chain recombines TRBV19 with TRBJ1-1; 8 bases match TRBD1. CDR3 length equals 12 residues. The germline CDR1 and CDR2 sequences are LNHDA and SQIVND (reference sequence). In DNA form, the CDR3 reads TGTGCAACCGGGACAGGGAACACTGAAGCTTTCTTT. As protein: CATGTGNTEAFF.

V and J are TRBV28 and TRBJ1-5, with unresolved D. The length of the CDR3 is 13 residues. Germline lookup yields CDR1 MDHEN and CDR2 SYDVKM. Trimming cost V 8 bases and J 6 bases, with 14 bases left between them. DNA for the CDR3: TGTGCCAGCTCTACAGATTTGAGTCAGCCCCAGCATTTT. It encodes CASSTDLSQPQHF.